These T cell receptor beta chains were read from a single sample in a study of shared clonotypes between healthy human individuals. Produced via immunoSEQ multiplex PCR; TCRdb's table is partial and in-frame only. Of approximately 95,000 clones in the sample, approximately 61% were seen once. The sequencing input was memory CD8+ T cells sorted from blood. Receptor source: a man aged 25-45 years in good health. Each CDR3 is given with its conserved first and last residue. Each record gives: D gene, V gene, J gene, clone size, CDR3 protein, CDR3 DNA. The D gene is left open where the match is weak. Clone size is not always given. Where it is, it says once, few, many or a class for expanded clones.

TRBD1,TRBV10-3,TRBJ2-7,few,CAIRTGQAYEQYF,TGTGCCATCAGGACAGGACAGGCCTACGAGCAGTACTTC
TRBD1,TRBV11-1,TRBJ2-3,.,CASSLAFDRVTTDTQYF,TGTGCCAGCAGCTTAGCCTTCGACAGGGTGACCACAGATACGCAGTATTTT
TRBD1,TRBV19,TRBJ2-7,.,CASSPSGGYYSYEQYF,TGTGCCAGTAGTCCCTCAGGGGGCTATTACTCCTACGAGCAGTACTTC
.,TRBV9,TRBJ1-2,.,CASSTSGLSYGYTF,TGTGCCAGCAGCACCTCAGGGCTTTCGTATGGCTACACCTTC
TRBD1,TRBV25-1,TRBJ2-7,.,CASSDLGTERYEQYF,TGTGCCAGCAGTGACCTCGGGACAGAGAGATACGAGCAGTACTTC
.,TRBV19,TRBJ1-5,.,CASSIDTARNQPQHF,TGTGCCAGTAGTATTGACACAGCAAGAAATCAGCCCCAGCATTTT
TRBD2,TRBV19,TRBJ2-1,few,CASRLGTSGRTEQFF,TGTGCCAGTAGGTTAGGGACTAGCGGGAGGACTGAGCAGTTCTTC
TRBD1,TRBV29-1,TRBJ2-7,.,CSVETGASYEQYF,TGCAGCGTCGAGACAGGGGCATCCTACGAGCAGTACTTC
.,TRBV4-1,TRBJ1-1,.,CASSQELGGSWGDTEAFF,TGCGCCAGCAGCCAAGAATTAGGCGGCAGTTGGGGAGACACTGAAGCTTTCTTT
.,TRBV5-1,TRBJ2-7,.,CASSPKAGIGAYEQYF,TGCGCCAGCAGCCCTAAAGCAGGAATTGGGGCCTACGAGCAGTACTTC
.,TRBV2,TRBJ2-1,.,CASSEFSGEAYNEQFF,TGTGCCAGCAGTGAATTCTCAGGGGAAGCCTACAATGAGCAGTTCTTC
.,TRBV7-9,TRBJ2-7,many,CASSLGFYEQYF,TGTGCCAGCAGCTTGGGGTTTTACGAGCAGTACTTC
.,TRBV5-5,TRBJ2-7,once,CASSLVGASEQYF,TGTGCCAGCAGCTTGGTGGGGGCGAGCGAGCAGTACTTC
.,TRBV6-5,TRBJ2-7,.,CASSYQTGSSSYEQYF,TGTGCCAGCAGTTACCAGACAGGATCGAGCTCCTACGAGCAGTACTTC
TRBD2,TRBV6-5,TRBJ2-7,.,CASSAGTSGSYEQYF,TGTGCCAGCAGCGCCGGTACTAGCGGCTCCTACGAGCAGTACTTC
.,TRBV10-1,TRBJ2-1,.,CASSGPYNEQFF,TGCGCCAGCAGTGGACCCTACAATGAGCAGTTCTTC
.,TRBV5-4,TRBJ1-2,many,CASSRGSGYGYTF,TGTGCCAGCAGCCGTGGGTCGGGGTATGGCTACACCTTC
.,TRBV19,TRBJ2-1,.,CASTPGGASSYNEQFF,TGTGCCAGTACTCCGGGGGGCGCTAGCTCCTACAATGAGCAGTTCTTC
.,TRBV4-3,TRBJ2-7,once,CASSLRSTHGLQEQYF,TGCGCCAGCAGCCTACGGAGTACCCACGGACTTCAAGAGCAGTACTTC
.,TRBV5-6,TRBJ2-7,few,CASSLSWGELGEQYF,TGTGCCAGCAGCCTCTCGTGGGGGGAGCTGGGCGAGCAGTACTTC
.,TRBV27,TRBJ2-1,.,CASSFPSLGPGEQFF,TGTGCCAGCAGTTTCCCTAGCTTGGGGCCGGGTGAGCAGTTCTTC
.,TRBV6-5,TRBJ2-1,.,CASSRYLNEQFF,TGTGCCAGCAGTCGCTACCTAAATGAGCAGTTCTTC
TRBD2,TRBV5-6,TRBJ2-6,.,CASSPGLLTSGANVLTF,TGTGCCAGCAGCCCGGGACTACTAACCTCTGGGGCCAACGTCCTGACTTTC
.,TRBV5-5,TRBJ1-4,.,CASRSAGNGNEKLFF,TGTGCCAGCAGATCCGCGGGAAACGGTAATGAAAAACTGTTTTTT
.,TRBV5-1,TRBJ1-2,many,CASRSTVDYGYTF,TGCGCCAGCAGATCGACGGTAGACTATGGCTACACCTTC
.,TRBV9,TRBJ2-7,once,CASSVGGSGYEQYF,TGTGCCAGCAGCGTAGGAGGTAGTGGCTACGAGCAGTACTTC
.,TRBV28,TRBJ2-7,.,CASSGGTYEQYF,TGTGCCAGCAGTGGGGGTACCTACGAGCAGTACTTC
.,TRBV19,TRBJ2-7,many,CASSGWGGRSPYEQYF,TGTGCCAGTAGTGGATGGGGCGGAAGATCCCCCTACGAGCAGTACTTC
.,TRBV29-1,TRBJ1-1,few,CSVVSGENTEAFF,TGCAGCGTTGTTTCAGGGGAGAACACTGAAGCTTTCTTT
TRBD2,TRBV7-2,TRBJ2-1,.,CASSFRTSAYNEQFF,TGTGCCAGCAGCTTCCGGACTAGCGCCTACAATGAGCAGTTCTTC
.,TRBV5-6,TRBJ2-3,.,CASSLSRVPATDTQYF,TGTGCCAGCAGCTTGTCCAGGGTGCCAGCCACAGATACGCAGTATTTT